The rows below give T cell receptor beta chains drawn from one sample of a study of control samples from healthy donors and cancer patients. Clones were read by immunoSEQ multiplex PCR, and TCRdb kept only the in-frame ones, dropping some. The table includes 150,000 to 200,000 clones, roughly 88% detected once. The specimen was blood. These receptor sequences come from a man younger than 35 in good health. The CDR3 runs from the conserved cysteine through the conserved F or W. D genes are given only for firm matches. Part of the rows lack a size; the others show once, few, many or a class for expanded clones.

j_call,d_call,cdr3_length,v_call,clone_size,cdr3_aa,cdr3_nt
TRBJ2-2,NA,15,TRBV5-1,NA,CASRRGAGNTGELFF,TGCGCCAGCAGACGAGGGGCTGGGAACACCGGGGAGCTGTTTTTT
TRBJ2-3,TRBD2,15,TRBV19,NA,CASSISTGTSAAQYF,TGTGCCAGTAGTATATCAACCGGGACTAGCGCTGCGCAGTATTTT
TRBJ1-2,NA,15,TRBV6-5,NA,CASSYSSGYQGGYTF,TGTGCCAGCAGTTACTCATCGGGCTACCAGGGGGGCTACACCTTC
TRBJ2-1,NA,16,TRBV5-4,NA,CASSLDQVSSYNEQFF,TGTGCCAGCAGCTTGGACCAGGTCAGCTCCTACAATGAGCAGTTCTTC
TRBJ2-3,TRBD2,17,TRBV9,NA,CASSVEFSGVGSDTQYF,TGTGCCAGCAGCGTAGAATTCAGCGGGGTCGGTTCAGATACGCAGTATTTT
TRBJ2-7,NA,12,TRBV6-2/TRBV6-3,NA,CASSNRVGEQYF,TGTGCCAGCAGCAACAGGGTGGGCGAGCAGTACTTC
TRBJ2-7,TRBD1,17,TRBV7-6,few,CASSLAGGDRGSYEQYF,TGTGCCAGCAGCTTAGCGGGGGGGGACAGGGGCTCCTACGAGCAGTACTTC
TRBJ1-6,TRBD1,18,TRBV4-2,NA,CASSQGRGDRVGNSPLHF,TGTGCCAGCAGCCAAGGACGGGGCGACAGGGTTGGGAATTCACCCCTCCACTTT
TRBJ2-5,NA,13,TRBV19,NA,CASSISGRETQYF,TGTGCCAGTAGTATTTCTGGTCGGGAGACCCAGTACTTC
TRBJ1-1,NA,14,TRBV5-1,NA,CASSLGAMNTEAFF,TGCGCCAGCAGCTTGGGGGCTATGAACACTGAAGCTTTCTTT
TRBJ1-2,TRBD1,16,TRBV30,NA,CAWDPGQGVLNYGYTF,TGTGCCTGGGACCCGGGACAGGGAGTTCTTAACTATGGCTACACCTTC
TRBJ2-1,TRBD1,15,TRBV2,NA,CASRKRTGDGGEQFF,TGTGCCAGCAGGAAAAGGACAGGGGATGGGGGTGAGCAGTTCTTC
TRBJ1-2,NA,14,TRBV30,NA,CAWSVPGRAYGYTF,TGTGCCTGGAGTGTGCCAGGGAGAGCCTATGGCTACACCTTC
TRBJ2-1,TRBD1,20,TRBV6-2/TRBV6-3,NA,CASSPTPTGYKYSPYNEQFF,TGTGCCAGCAGCCCAACCCCGACAGGGTACAAGTATTCTCCCTACAATGAGCAGTTCTTC
TRBJ2-5,TRBD1,14,TRBV2,once,CASSRDRGEETQYF,TGTGCCAGCAGCCGGGACAGGGGTGAGGAGACCCAGTACTTC
TRBJ2-2,NA,15,TRBV27,NA,CASRGVWGRTGELFF,TGTGCCAGCAGAGGAGTCTGGGGACGCACCGGGGAGCTGTTTTTT
TRBJ2-7,TRBD1,13,TRBV2,few,CASSRDRAYEQYF,TGTGCCAGCTCCCGGGACAGGGCCTACGAGCAGTACTTC
TRBJ2-7,TRBD2,15,TRBV20-1,NA,CSASYERGDSYEQYF,TGCAGTGCTAGTTATGAGCGGGGGGACTCCTACGAGCAGTACTTC
TRBJ1-4,NA,17,TRBV9,NA,CASSAGRTAATNEKLFF,TGTGCCAGCAGCGCGGGCAGGACCGCCGCAACTAATGAAAAACTGTTTTTT
TRBJ2-7,TRBD2,15,TRBV5-1,NA,CASSQGTSAVGEQYF,TGCGCCAGCAGCCAAGGGACTAGCGCTGTGGGTGAGCAGTACTTC
TRBJ2-2,NA,13,TRBV27,NA,CASSFSNTGELFF,TGTGCCAGCAGTTTTTCGAACACCGGGGAGCTGTTTTTT
TRBJ2-7,NA,15,TRBV5-6,NA,CASSLAFGVGYEQYF,TGTGCCAGCAGCTTGGCCTTTGGGGTTGGGTACGAGCAGTACTTC
TRBJ2-2,TRBD2,17,TRBV2,once,CASSSALTSGATGELFF,TGTGCCAGCAGTTCCGCTTTGACTAGCGGGGCCACCGGGGAGCTGTTTTTT
TRBJ2-2,NA,14,TRBV10-2,NA,CASSETTGTGELFF,TGCGCCAGCAGTGAAACCACGGGGACCGGGGAGCTGTTTTTT
TRBJ1-2,NA,12,TRBV6-2/TRBV6-3,NA,CASSPQGYGYTF,TGTGCCAGCAGCCCTCAGGGTTATGGCTACACCTTC
TRBJ2-3,TRBD2,16,TRBV6-2/TRBV6-3,NA,CASSYQGLAGEDTQYF,TGTGCCAGCAGTTATCAAGGACTAGCGGGGGAAGATACGCAGTATTTT
TRBJ1-5,NA,15,TRBV4-3,NA,CASSQGGGSNQPQHF,TGCGCCAGCAGCCAAGGAGGTGGGAGCAATCAGCCCCAGCATTTT
TRBJ2-7,NA,15,TRBV7-9,NA,CASSGTGWRGYEQYF,TGTGCCAGCAGCGGTACAGGGTGGAGAGGCTACGAGCAGTACTTC